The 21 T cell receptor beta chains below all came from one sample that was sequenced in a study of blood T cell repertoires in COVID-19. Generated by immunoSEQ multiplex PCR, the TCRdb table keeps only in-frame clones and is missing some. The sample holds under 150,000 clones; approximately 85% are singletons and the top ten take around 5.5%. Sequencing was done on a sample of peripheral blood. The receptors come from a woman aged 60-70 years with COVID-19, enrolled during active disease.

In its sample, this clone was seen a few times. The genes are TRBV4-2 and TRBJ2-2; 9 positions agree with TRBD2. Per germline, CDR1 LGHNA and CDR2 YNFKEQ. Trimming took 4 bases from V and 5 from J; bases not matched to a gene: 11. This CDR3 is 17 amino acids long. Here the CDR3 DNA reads TGTGCCAGCAGCCCCGCGGGGCTAGCGGGGCTGACCGGGGAGCTGTTTTTT. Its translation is CASSPAGLAGLTGELFF.

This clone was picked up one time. CDR3 in DNA: TGTGCCAGCAGTTACTCACAGGGCCCGAATCAGCCCCAGCATTTT. Translating it yields CASSYSQGPNQPQHF. The chain uses TRBV6-5 and TRBJ1-5, with TRBD1 as a possible D gene (6 bases). The ends were cut back, 0 bases at V and 4 bases at J, with 10 bases in the middle. The V gene's germline CDR1 is MNHEY and CDR2 SVGAGI. The CDR3 has 15 residues.

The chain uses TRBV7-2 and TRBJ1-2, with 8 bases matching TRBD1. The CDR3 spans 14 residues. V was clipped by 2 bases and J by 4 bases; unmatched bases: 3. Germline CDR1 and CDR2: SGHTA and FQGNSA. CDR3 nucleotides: TGTGCCAGCAGCTTATACGACAGGGGCTATGGCTACACCTTC. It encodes CASSLYDRGYGYTF.

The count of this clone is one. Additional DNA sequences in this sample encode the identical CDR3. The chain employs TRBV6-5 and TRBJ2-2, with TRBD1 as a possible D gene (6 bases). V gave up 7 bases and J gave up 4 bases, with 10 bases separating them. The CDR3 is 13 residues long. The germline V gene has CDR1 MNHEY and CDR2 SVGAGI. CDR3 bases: TGTGCCAGCACCAGGGGCGGCACCGGGGAGCTGTTTTTT. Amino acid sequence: CASTRGGTGELFF.

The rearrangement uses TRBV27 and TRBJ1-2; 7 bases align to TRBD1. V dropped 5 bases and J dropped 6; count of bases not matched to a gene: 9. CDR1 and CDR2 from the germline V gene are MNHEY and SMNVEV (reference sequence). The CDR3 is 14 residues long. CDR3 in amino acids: CASSLRQGLDGYTF. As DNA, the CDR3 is TGTGCCAGCAGTCTGCGACAGGGCCTAGATGGCTACACCTTC.

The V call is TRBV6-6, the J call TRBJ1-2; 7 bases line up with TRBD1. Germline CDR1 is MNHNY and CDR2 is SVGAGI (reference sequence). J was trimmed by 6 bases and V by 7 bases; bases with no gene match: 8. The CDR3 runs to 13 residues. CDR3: CASTMEGADGYTF. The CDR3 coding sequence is TGTGCCAGCACAATGGAGGGGGCTGATGGCTACACCTTC.

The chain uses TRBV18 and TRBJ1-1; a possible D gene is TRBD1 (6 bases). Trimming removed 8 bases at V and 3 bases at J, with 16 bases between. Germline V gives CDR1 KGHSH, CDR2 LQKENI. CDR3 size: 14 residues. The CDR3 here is CASQGRRGDTEAFF. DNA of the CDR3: TGTGCCAGCCAGGGGCGACGGGGTGACACTGAAGCTTTCTTT. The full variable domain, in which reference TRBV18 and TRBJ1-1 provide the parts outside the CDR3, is NAGVMQNPRHLVRRRGQEARLRCSPMKGHSHVYWYRQLPEEGLKFMVYLQKENIIDESGMPKERFSAEFPKEGPSILRIQQVVRGDSAAYFCASQGRRGDTEAFFGQGTRLTVV.

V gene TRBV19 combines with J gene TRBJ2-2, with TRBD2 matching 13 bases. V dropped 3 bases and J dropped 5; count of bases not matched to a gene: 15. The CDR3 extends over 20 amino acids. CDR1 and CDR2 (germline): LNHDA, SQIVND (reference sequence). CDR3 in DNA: TGTGCCAGTAGTATGAATTTAATGACTAGCGGGGGGCCGGGAACCGGGGAGCTGTTTTTT. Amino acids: CASSMNLMTSGGPGTGELFF.

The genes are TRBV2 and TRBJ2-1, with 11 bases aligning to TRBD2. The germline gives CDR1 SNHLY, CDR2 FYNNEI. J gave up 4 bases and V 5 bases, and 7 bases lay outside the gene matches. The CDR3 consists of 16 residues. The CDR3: CASSLLAGGRYNEQFF. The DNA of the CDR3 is TGTGCCAGCAGTTTATTAGCGGGGGGGAGATACAATGAGCAGTTCTTC. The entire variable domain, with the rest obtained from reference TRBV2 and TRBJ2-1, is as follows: EPEVTQTPSHQVTQMGQEVILRCVPISNHLYFYWYRQILGQKVEFLVSFYNNEISEKSEIFDDQFSVERPDGSNFTLKIRSTKLEDSAMYFCASSLLAGGRYNEQFFGPGTRLTVL.

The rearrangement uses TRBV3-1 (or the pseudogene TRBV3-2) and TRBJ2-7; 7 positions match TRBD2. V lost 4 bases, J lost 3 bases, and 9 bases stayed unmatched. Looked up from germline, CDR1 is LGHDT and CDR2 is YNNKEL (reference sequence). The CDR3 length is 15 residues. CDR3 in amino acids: CASSPGPSGRYEQYF. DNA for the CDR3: TGTGCCAGCAGCCCCGGGCCTAGCGGCCGCTACGAGCAGTACTTC.

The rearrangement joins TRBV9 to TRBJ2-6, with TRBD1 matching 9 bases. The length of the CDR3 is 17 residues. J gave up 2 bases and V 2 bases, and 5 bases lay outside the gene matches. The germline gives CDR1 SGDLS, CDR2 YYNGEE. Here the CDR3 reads CASSVTGGVAGANVLTF. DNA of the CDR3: TGTGCCAGCAGCGTTACAGGGGGCGTCGCTGGGGCCAACGTCCTGACTTTC.

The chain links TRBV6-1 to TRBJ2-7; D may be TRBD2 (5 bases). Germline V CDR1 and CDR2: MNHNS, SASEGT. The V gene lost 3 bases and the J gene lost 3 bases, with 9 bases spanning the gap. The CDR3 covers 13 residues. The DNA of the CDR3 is TGTGCCAGCAGTGACCCGGGGTTCTACGAGCAGTACTTC. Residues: CASSDPGFYEQYF.

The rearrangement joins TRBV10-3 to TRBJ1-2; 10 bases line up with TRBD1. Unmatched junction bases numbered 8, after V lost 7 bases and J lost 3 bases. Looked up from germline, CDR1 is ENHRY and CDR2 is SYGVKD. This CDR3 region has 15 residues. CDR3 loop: CAIKETGGEDYGYTF. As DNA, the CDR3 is TGTGCCATCAAAGAGACAGGGGGCGAAGACTATGGCTACACCTTC.

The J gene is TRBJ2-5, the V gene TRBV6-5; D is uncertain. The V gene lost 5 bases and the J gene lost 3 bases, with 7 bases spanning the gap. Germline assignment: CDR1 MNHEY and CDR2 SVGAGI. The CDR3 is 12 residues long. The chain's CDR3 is CASSQRKETQYF. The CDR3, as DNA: TGTGCCAGCAGTCAGAGGAAAGAGACCCAGTACTTC.

CDR3 in amino acids: CANKFSAPGYTF. The CDR3 region has the DNA TGTGCCAACAAATTCAGCGCACCCGGCTACACCTTC. The chain has TRBV2 and TRBJ1-2; no clear D gene. Looked up from germline, CDR1 is SNHLY and CDR2 is FYNNEI. Trimming shortened V by 10 bases and J by 8 bases, and 17 bases separated the two germline ends. This CDR3 region has 12 residues.

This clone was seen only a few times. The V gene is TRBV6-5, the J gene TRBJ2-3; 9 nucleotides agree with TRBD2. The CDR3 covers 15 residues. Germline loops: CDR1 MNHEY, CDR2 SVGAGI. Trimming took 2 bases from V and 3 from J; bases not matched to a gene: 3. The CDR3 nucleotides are TGTGCCAGCAGTTACGCGGGACTAGCTACAGATACGCAGTATTTT. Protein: CASSYAGLATDTQYF.

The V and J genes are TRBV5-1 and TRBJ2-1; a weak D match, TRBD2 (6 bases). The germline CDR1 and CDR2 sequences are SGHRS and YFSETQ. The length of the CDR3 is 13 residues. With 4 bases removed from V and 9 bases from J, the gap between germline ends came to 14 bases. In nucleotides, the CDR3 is TGCGCCAGCAGCGTTGGAATTAGCGGTGAGCAGTTCTTC. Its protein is CASSVGISGEQFF. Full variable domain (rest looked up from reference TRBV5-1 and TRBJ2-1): KAGVTQTPRYLIKTRGQQVTLSCSPISGHRSVSWYQQTPGQGLQFLFEYFSETQRNKGNFPGRFSGRQFSNSRSEMNVSTLELGDSALYLCASSVGISGEQFFGPGTRLTVL.

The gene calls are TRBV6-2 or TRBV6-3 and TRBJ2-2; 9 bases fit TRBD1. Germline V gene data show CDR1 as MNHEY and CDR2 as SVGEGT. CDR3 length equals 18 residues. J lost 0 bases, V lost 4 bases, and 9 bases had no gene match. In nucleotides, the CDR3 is TGTGCCAGCAGTTCCCAAGCTGGGACAGGGACGAACACCGGGGAGCTGTTTTTT. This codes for CASSSQAGTGTNTGELFF.

The CDR3 is CASRDRANQPQHF. The CDR3 DNA reads TGTGCCAGCAGGGACAGGGCCAATCAGCCCCAGCATTTT. This rearrangement joins TRBV21-1 to TRBJ1-5; the table gives TRBD1 as D, unverified against the DNA. TRBV21-1 counts as a pseudogene. The CDR3 runs 13 residues.

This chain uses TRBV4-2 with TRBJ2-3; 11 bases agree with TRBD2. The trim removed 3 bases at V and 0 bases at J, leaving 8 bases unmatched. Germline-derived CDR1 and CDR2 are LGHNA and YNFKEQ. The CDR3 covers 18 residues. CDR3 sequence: CASSQGLAGGPSTDTQYF. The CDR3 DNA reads TGTGCCAGCAGCCAGGGTCTAGCGGGGGGCCCAAGCACAGATACGCAGTATTTT.

The CDR3 DNA reads TGTGCCAGCAGGTATCTAGCCGGGGAGCTGTTTTTT. Residues: CASRYLAGELFF. The chain is built from TRBV12-3 or TRBV12-4 and TRBJ2-2; D is ambiguous. This CDR3 region has 12 residues. V lost 6 bases, J lost 6 bases, and 8 bases lay in between.